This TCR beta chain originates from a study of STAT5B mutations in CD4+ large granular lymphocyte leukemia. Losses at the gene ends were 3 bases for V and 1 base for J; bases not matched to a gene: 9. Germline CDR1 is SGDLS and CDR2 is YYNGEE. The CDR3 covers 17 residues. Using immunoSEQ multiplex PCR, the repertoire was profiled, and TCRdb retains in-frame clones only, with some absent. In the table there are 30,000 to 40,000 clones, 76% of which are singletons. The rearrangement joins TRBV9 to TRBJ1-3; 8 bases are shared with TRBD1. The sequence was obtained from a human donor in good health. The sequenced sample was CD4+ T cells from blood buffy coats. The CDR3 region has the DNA TGTGCCAGCAGCGCCGTGCCCCAGGGGGCTTCTGGAAACACCATATATTTT. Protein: CASSAVPQGASGNTIYF.